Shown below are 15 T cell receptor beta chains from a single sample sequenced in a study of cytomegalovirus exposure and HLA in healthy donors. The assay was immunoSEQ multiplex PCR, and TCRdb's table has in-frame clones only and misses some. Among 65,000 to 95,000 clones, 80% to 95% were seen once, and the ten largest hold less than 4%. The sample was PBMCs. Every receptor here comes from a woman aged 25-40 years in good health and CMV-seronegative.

CDR3 bases: TGTGCCAGAAGCTGTCCAGGGAGTGGGAGGACTGAAGCTTTCTTT. Residues: CARSCPGSGRTEAFF. The rearrangement joins TRBV5-3 to TRBJ1-1; D is possibly TRBD1 (5 bases). TRBV5-3 counts as an open reading frame of uncertain function. V gave up 3 bases and J gave up 5 bases, with 17 bases separating them. The CDR3 has 15 amino acids.

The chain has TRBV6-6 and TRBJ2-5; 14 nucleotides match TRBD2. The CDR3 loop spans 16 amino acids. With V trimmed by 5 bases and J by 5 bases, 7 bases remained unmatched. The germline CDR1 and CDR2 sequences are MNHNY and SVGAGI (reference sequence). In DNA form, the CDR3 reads TGTGCCAGCAGTCTACGGACTAGCGGGAGGACGGAGACCCAGTACTTC. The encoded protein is CASSLRTSGRTETQYF.

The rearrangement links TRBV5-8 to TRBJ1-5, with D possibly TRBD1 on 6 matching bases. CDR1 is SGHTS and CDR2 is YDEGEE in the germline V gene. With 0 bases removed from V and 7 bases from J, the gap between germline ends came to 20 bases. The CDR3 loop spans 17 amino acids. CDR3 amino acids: CASSLEPRGGVRQPQHF. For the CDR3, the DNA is TGTGCCAGCAGCTTGGAGCCTAGGGGGGGGGTGCGGCAGCCCCAGCATTTT.

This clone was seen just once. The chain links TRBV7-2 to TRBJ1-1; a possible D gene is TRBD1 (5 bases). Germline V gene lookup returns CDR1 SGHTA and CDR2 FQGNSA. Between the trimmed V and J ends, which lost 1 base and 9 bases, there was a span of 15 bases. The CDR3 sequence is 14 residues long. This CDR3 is CASSLVFAGSKAFF. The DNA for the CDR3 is TGTGCCAGCAGCTTAGTGTTCGCAGGGTCTAAAGCTTTCTTT. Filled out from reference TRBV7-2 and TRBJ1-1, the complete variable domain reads GAGVSQSPSNKVTEKGKDVELRCDPISGHTALYWYRQSLGQGLEFLIYFQGNSAPDKSGLPSDRFSAERTGGSVSTLTIQRTQQEDSAVYLCASSLVFAGSKAFFGQGTRLTVV.

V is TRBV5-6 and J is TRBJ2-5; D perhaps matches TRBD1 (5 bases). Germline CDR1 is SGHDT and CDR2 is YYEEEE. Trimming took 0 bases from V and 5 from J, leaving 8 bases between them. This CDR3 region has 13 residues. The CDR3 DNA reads TGTGCCAGCAGCTTGGGGGGCCAGGAGACCCAGTACTTC. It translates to CASSLGGQETQYF.

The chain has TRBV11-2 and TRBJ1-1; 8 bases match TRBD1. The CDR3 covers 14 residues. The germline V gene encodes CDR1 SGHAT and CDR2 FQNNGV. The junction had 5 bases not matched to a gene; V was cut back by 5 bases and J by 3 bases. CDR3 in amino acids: CASSRTGRYTEAFF. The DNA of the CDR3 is TGTGCCAGCAGCCGGACAGGGAGATACACTGAAGCTTTCTTT.

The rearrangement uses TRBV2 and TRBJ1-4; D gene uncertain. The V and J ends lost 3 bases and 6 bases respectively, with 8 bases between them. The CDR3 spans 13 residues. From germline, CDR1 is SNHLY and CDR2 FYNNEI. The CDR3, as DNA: TGTGCCAGCAGTGATGTCGGTTATGAAAAACTGTTTTTT. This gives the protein CASSDVGYEKLFF. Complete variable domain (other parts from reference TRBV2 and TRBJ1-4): EPEVTQTPSHQVTQMGQEVILRCVPISNHLYFYWYRQILGQKVEFLVSFYNNEISEKSEIFDDQFSVERPDGSNFTLKIRSTKLEDSAMYFCASSDVGYEKLFFGSGTQLSVL.

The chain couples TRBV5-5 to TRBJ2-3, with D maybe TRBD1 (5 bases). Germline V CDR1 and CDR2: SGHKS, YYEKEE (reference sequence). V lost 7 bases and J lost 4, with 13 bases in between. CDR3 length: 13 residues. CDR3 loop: CASGALFSDTQYF. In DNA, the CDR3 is TGTGCCAGCGGGGCCCTTTTCTCAGATACGCAGTATTTT.

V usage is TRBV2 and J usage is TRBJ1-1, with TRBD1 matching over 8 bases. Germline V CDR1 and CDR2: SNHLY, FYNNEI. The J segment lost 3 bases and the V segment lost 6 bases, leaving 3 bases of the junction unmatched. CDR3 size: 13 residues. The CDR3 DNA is TGTGCCAGCAGCGACAGGGGTTACACTGAAGCTTTCTTT. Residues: CASSDRGYTEAFF. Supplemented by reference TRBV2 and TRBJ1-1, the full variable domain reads EPEVTQTPSHQVTQMGQEVILRCVPISNHLYFYWYRQILGQKVEFLVSFYNNEISEKSEIFDDQFSVERPDGSNFTLKIRSTKLEDSAMYFCASSDRGYTEAFFGQGTRLTVV.

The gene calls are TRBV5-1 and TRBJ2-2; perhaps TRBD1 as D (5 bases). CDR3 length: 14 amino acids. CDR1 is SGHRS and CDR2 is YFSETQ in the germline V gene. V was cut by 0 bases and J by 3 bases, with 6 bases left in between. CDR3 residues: CASSLVTDTGELFF. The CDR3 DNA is TGCGCCAGCAGCTTGGTGACAGACACCGGGGAGCTGTTTTTT.

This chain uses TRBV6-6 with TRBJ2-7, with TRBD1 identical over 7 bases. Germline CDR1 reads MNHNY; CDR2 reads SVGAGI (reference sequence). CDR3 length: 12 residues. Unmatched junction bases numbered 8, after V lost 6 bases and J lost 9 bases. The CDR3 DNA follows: TGTGCCAGCAGGCCTCGGGACAGCTCGCAGTACTTC. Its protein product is CASRPRDSSQYF.

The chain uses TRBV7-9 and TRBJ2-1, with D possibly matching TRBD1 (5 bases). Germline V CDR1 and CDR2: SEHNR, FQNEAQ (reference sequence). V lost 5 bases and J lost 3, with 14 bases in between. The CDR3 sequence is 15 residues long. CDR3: CASSIRRTYYNEQFF. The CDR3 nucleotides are TGTGCCAGCAGCATCCGGCGGACATACTACAATGAGCAGTTCTTC. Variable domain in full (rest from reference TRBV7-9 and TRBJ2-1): DTGVSQNPRHKITKRGQNVTFRCDPISEHNRLYWYRQTLGQGPEFLTYFQNEAQLEKSRLLSDRFSAERPKGSFSTLEIQRTEQGDSAMYLCASSIRRTYYNEQFFGPGTRLTVL.

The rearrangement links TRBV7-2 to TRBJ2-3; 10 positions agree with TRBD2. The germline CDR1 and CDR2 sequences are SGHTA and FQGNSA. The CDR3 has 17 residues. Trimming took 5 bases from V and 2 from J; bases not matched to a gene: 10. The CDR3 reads CASSQLGLAVVTDTQYF. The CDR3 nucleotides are TGTGCCAGCAGCCAACTCGGACTAGCGGTCGTCACAGATACGCAGTATTTT. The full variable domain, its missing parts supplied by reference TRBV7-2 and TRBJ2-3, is GAGVSQSPSNKVTEKGKDVELRCDPISGHTALYWYRQSLGQGLEFLIYFQGNSAPDKSGLPSDRFSAERTGGSVSTLTIQRTQQEDSAVYLCASSQLGLAVVTDTQYFGPGTRLTVL.

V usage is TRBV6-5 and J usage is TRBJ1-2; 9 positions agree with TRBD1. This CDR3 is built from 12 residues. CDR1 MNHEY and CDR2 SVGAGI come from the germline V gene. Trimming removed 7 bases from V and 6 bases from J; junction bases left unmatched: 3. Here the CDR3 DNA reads TGTGCCAGCACCCGGACAGGGGATGGCTACACCTTC. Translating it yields CASTRTGDGYTF.

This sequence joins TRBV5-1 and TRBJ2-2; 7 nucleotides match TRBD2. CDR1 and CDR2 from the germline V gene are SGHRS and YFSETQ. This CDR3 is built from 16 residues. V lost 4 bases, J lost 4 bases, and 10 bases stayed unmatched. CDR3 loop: CASSPSGREFTGELFF. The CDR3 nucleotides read TGCGCCAGCAGCCCTTCGGGGCGGGAGTTCACCGGGGAGCTGTTTTTT.